The text below deals with one T cell receptor beta chain. The data belong to a study of T cell changes during pregnancy in multiple sclerosis. Profiled with immunoSEQ multiplex PCR; TCRdb holds only in-frame clones, not every one. The repertoire includes 60,000 or so clones, just under 90% of them detected once, and roughly 0.9% sits in the top ten. With 0 bases removed from V and 1 base from J, the gap between germline ends came to 3 bases. Per the germline V gene, CDR1 is MNHEY and CDR2 is SVGAGI. The CDR3 runs to 14 residues. This TCR derives from a female donor in good health, enrolled as a control in a pregnancy study. This sequence joins TRBV6-5 and TRBJ2-2; D remains unclear. Sequencing was performed on peripheral blood, taken in the first trimester of pregnancy. CDR3 in amino acids: CASSYSMNTGELFF. CDR3 sequence (DNA): TGTGCCAGCAGTTACTCCATGAACACCGGGGAGCTGTTTTTT.